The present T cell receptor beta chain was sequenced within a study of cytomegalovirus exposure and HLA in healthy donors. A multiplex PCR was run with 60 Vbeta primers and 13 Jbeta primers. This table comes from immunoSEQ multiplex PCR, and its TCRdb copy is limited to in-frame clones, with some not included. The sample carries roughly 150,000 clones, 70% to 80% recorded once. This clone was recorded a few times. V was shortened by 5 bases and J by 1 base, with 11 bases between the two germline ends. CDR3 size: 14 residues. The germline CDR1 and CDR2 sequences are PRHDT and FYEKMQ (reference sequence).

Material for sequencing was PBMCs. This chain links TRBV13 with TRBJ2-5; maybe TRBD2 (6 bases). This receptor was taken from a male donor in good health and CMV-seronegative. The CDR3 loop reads CASSQSGFQETQYF. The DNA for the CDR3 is TGTGCCAGCAGCCAAAGCGGGTTCCAAGAGACCCAGTACTTC. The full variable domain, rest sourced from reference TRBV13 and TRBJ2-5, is AAGVIQSPRHLIKEKRETATLKCYPIPRHDTVYWYQQGPGQDPQFLISFYEKMQSDKGSIPDRFSAQQFSDYHSELNMSSLELGDSALYFCASSQSGFQETQYFGPGTRLLVL.